This TCR beta chain derives from a study of OX40 agonist ivuxolimab in advanced cancers. This clone was seen just once. Germline V gene sequence: CDR1 SNHLY, CDR2 FYNNEI. This CDR3 region has 14 residues. The V gene lost 7 bases and the J gene lost 1 base, with 10 bases spanning the gap. Only in-frame clones appear in the TCRdb table, and some are missing; sequencing was by immunoSEQ multiplex PCR. Here the sample spans about 79,000 clones, over 75% being singletons. V gene TRBV2 combines with J gene TRBJ2-2, with a tentative D call TRBD1 (6 bases). Source: CD4+ or CD8+ T cells sorted from blood, taken in a trial of the OX40 agonist ivuxolimab. The origin of this receptor is an adult with an advanced solid tumor such as melanoma, head and neck, liver or kidney cancer. CDR3 bases: TGTGCCAGCACCAAGACAGGGAACACCGGGGAGCTGTTTTTT. Residues: CASTKTGNTGELFF.